The rows below give T cell receptor beta chains drawn from one sample of a study of early T cells in non-severe SARS-CoV-2 infection. From the 5' RACE reads, TCRdb called clonotypes with MiXCR, one entry per CDR3 protein. This table has under 85,000 distinct CDR3 sequences, roughly 5.3% appearing once. The sample consisted of whole blood, taken at baseline. These receptor sequences come from an adult who was a healthcare worker with PCR-confirmed SARS-CoV-2 infection or an uninfected control (not recorded which). Both conserved end residues are part of each CDR3. The D gene is left open where the match is weak. Size is omitted from some rows. Given values are once, few, many or a class for expanded clones.

j_call d_call clone_size v_call cdr3_nt cdr3_aa
TRBJ2-5 TRBD2 many TRBV20-1 TGCAGTGCTAGAGATCCCCCCACAGCGGGAGGGCTAGAGACCCAGTACTTC CSARDPPTAGGLETQYF
TRBJ2-6 TRBD1 NA TRBV30 TGTGCCTGGAGTGCGACAGGGGACTCTGGGGCCAACGTCCTGACTTTC CAWSATGDSGANVLTF
TRBJ1-2 TRBD1 many TRBV28 TGTGCCAGCAGTTCGCCCGGACAGGGATTGAATGGCTACACCTTC CASSSPGQGLNGYTF
TRBJ1-4 NA few TRBV2 TGTGCCAGCAGTGACCCTGGGGATGAAAAACTGTTTTTT CASSDPGDEKLFF
TRBJ2-3 NA few TRBV18 TGTGCCAGCTCACCATGGGATACGCAGTATTTT CASSPWDTQYF
TRBJ1-1 TRBD1 many TRBV6-6 TGTGCCAGCAGTCGGGGACAGGGAATGAACACTGAAGCTTTCTTT CASSRGQGMNTEAFF
TRBJ2-5 TRBD2 many TRBV12-3/TRBV12-4 TGTGCCAGCAGTTGGACTAGCGGGAAGCGCGAGACCCAGTACTTC CASSWTSGKRETQYF
TRBJ1-4 TRBD1 NA TRBV2 TGTGCCAGCAGCGGGGACAGTTCTAATGAAAAACTGTTTTTT CASSGDSSNEKLFF
TRBJ2-3 NA many TRBV20-1 TGCAGTGCTCCACTCCCAGATACGCAGTATTTT CSAPLPDTQYF
TRBJ2-3 TRBD1 few TRBV24-1 TGTGCCACCAGTCACTCCACCGGGACAGGGGGCGGAGATACGCAGTATTTT CATSHSTGTGGGDTQYF
TRBJ1-2 NA few TRBV4-2 TGTGCCAGCAGCCCCGAGCGGACGAGTGGCTACACCTTC CASSPERTSGYTF
TRBJ1-3 NA NA TRBV29-1 TGCAGCGTTGCCGGGGCGGAAGGATTGGCTGGAAACACCATATATTTT CSVAGAEGLAGNTIYF
TRBJ2-5 TRBD1 few TRBV11-2 TGTGCCAGCAGCTTATTGAGGGGGCGGCAAGAGACCCAGTACTTC CASSLLRGRQETQYF
TRBJ2-5 TRBD1 many TRBV7-2 TGTGCCAGCAGCCGCCAGGGGGCGTACCAAGAGACCCAGTACTTC CASSRQGAYQETQYF
TRBJ2-7 NA few TRBV5-1 TGCGCCAGCAGCTCGGTAGCGACCGGACGCGAGCAGTACTTC CASSSVATGREQYF
TRBJ1-4 TRBD1 many TRBV9 TGTGCCAACAGCGCGAGGGAGCGGACAGGGTTTAATGAAAAACTGTTTTTT CANSARERTGFNEKLFF